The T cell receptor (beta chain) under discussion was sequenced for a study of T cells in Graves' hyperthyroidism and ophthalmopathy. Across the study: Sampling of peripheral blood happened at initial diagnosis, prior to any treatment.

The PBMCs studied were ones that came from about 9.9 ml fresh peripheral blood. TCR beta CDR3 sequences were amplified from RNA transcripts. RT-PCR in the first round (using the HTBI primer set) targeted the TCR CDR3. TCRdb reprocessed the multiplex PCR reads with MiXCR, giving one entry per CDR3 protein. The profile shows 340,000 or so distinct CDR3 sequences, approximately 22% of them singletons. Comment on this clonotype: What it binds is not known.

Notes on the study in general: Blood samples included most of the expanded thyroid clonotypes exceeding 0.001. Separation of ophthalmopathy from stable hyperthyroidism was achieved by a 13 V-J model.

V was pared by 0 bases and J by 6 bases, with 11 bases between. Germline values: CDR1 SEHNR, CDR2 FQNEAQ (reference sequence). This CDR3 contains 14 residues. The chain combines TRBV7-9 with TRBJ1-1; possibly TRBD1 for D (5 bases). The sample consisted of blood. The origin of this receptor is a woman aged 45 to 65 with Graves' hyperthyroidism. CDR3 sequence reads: CASSLANPGPEAFF. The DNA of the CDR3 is TGTGCCAGCAGCTTAGCGAACCCGGGGCCTGAAGCTTTCTTT.